These 21 T cell receptor beta chains were sequenced from one sample in a study of somatic mutations in cytotoxic T cells in rheumatoid arthritis (dated by TCRdb to between 2016 and 2019). Libraries were made using the immunoSEQ multiplex PCR assay. TCRdb limited this immuneACCESS table to in-frame rearrangements with V and J called. A share of clones is missing; checked studies link under half to unresolved V genes, and the rest is unexplained. The sample table shows roughly 16,000 clones, and 80% are seen once. The top ten clonotypes cover about a tenth of the sample. Source material: CD8+ T cells sorted from blood. These receptors originate from an adult with rheumatoid arthritis.

CDR3 amino acids: CASSLVEGSTEAFF. Here the CDR3 DNA reads TGTGCCAGCAGCTTAGTGGAGGGGAGCACTGAAGCTTTCTTT. J is TRBJ1-1 and V is TRBV7-6, with D perhaps matching TRBD1 (5 bases). This CDR3 spans 14 amino acids. The V end lost 1 base, the J end lost 4 bases, and 10 bases lay between the germline ends. The germline V gene has CDR1 SGHVS and CDR2 FNYEAQ.

DNA for the CDR3: TGTGCCAGCACTCCAACTGGTGGTAATGAAAAACTGTTTTTT. Protein product: CASTPTGGNEKLFF. The chain combines TRBV6-5 with TRBJ1-4; D is unclear. V lost 7 bases and J lost 4, with 13 bases in between. This CDR3 is built from 14 residues. The germline CDR1 and CDR2 sequences are MNHEY and SVGAGI.

The chain links TRBV11-2 to TRBJ2-3; TRBD2 is a possible D gene (6 bases). The V end was cut by 1 base, the J end by 2 bases, with 19 bases between. The CDR3 totals 18 residues. The germline V gene encodes CDR1 SGHAT and CDR2 FQNNGV. The CDR3 nucleotides are TGTGCCAGCAGCTTAGTATTTGTGGGCAGGGAGGACACAGATACGCAGTATTTT. Its translation is CASSLVFVGREDTDTQYF.

The V gene is TRBV14, the J gene TRBJ2-7, with 8 bases identical to TRBD1. The CDR3 runs to 13 residues. V trimming: 7 bases; J trimming: 5 bases; junction bases outside the gene matches: 7. CDR1 is SGHDN, CDR2 FVKESK, per germline. The CDR3 nucleotides are TGTGCCAGCAACTGGGCAGGGGGCAACGAGCAGTACTTC. It translates to CASNWAGGNEQYF.

The rearrangement joins TRBV23-1 to TRBJ2-7; 7 bases are shared with TRBD1. TRBV23-1 is an open reading frame whose function is uncertain. The V gene end was trimmed by 4 bases and the J gene end by 5 bases; junction bases not matched to a gene: 5. The CDR3 extends over 13 amino acids. CDR3 nucleotide sequence: TGCGCCAGCAGTCGACAGGGATCCCACGAGCAGTACTTC. Its protein product is CASSRQGSHEQYF.

The chain has TRBV6-1 and TRBJ2-3; possible D gene TRBD2, 6 bases. V lost 1 base to trimming and J lost 1 base, with 9 bases between them. CDR3 size: 15 residues. Germline V lookup: CDR1 MNHNS, CDR2 SASEGT. CDR3 region: CASSEVTGGTDTQYF. As DNA, the CDR3 is TGTGCCAGCAGTGAAGTCACGGGGGGCACAGATACGCAGTATTTT.

The chain joins TRBV9 to TRBJ2-3; 9 bases map to TRBD1. The CDR3 covers 15 residues. V trimming: 3 bases; J trimming: 5 bases; junction bases outside the gene matches: 7. The germline V gene encodes CDR1 SGDLS and CDR2 YYNGEE. The CDR3, as DNA: TGTGCCAGCAGCGCCCAGGACAGGGGAGGAGATACGCAGTATTTT. Translation: CASSAQDRGGDTQYF.

The gene calls are TRBV30 and TRBJ2-7; weak D call: TRBD2 (6 bases). The CDR3 totals 12 residues. The germline V gene encodes CDR1 GTSNPN and CDR2 SVGIG (reference sequence). V was trimmed by 2 bases and J by 5 bases, leaving 10 bases between them. CDR3 sequence (DNA): TGTGCCTGGAGTCGTGGAGGGAACGAGCAGTACTTC. Translated: CAWSRGGNEQYF.

The chain combines TRBV4-1 with TRBJ1-2, with a weak D call TRBD1 (6 bases). Deletions cut 8 bases from V and 6 bases from J, with 19 bases between. Germline-derived CDR1 and CDR2 are MGHRA and YSYEKL. The CDR3 consists of 14 residues. The chain's CDR3 is CASGAGVFDDGYTF. CDR3 coding DNA: TGCGCCAGCGGAGCAGGGGTTTTTGACGATGGCTACACCTTC.

This rearrangement joins TRBV27 to TRBJ1-2, with D perhaps TRBD1 (5 bases). Germline V lookup: CDR1 MNHEY, CDR2 SMNVEV (reference sequence). CDR3 length equals 13 residues. V lost 5 bases and J 4 bases, leaving 11 bases between the germline ends. The CDR3 is CASSGWQGYGYTF. Here the CDR3 DNA reads TGTGCCAGCAGTGGTTGGCAGGGCTATGGCTACACCTTC.

The chain combines TRBV27 with TRBJ2-2; D gene uncertain. The CDR3 consists of 15 residues. Germline V gene lookup returns CDR1 MNHEY and CDR2 SMNVEV (reference sequence). V lost 2 bases and J 2 bases, leaving 9 bases between the germline ends. CDR3 sequence (DNA): TGTGCCAGCAGTTTAGGGCTCAGCAACACCGGGGAGCTGTTTTTT. It encodes CASSLGLSNTGELFF.

The V call is TRBV6-4, the J call TRBJ1-1, with 7 bases aligning to TRBD1. Germline lookup yields CDR1 MRHNA and CDR2 SNTAGT. This CDR3 spans 16 amino acids. The junction had 8 bases not matched to a gene; V was cut back by 3 bases and J by 1 base. This CDR3 reads CASSEGGGESNTEAFF. The CDR3 coding sequence is TGTGCCAGCAGTGAGGGAGGGGGCGAATCGAACACTGAAGCTTTCTTT.

The chain carries TRBV7-6 and TRBJ1-3; D is undetermined. There are 13 residues in the CDR3. CDR1 and CDR2 (germline): SGHVS, FNYEAQ. V dropped 0 bases and J dropped 11 bases, with 11 bases sitting between them. This chain's CDR3 is CASSLAAGSAIYF. CDR3 coding DNA: TGTGCCAGCAGCTTAGCGGCAGGATCGGCCATATATTTT.

CDR3 sequence reads: CASSRFGGENSPLHF. DNA for the CDR3: TGTGCCAGCAGCCGTTTCGGGGGGGAGAATTCACCCCTCCACTTT. The chain recombines TRBV9 with TRBJ1-6; D perhaps matches TRBD1 (5 bases). The V end was cut by 4 bases, the J end by 7 bases, with 15 bases between. Germline V gene lookup returns CDR1 SGDLS and CDR2 YYNGEE. This CDR3 comprises 15 residues.

The chain links TRBV13 to TRBJ2-3, with D possibly being TRBD1 or TRBD2 (5 bases each). The CDR3 spans 14 residues. Per the germline V gene, CDR1 is PRHDT and CDR2 is FYEKMQ (reference sequence). Trimming removed 7 bases from V and 6 bases from J, with 17 bases in between. This CDR3 is CASIGRDVYDTQYF. As DNA, the CDR3 is TGTGCCAGCATAGGCCGGGACGTGTACGATACGCAGTATTTT.

V gene TRBV9 combines with J gene TRBJ2-6; TRBD2 aligns across 10 bases. The germline CDR1 and CDR2 sequences are SGDLS and YYNGEE. The V gene end was trimmed by 4 bases and the J gene end by 0 bases; junction bases not matched to a gene: 4. The CDR3 length is 17 residues. DNA for the CDR3: TGTGCCAGCAGCAGTAGCGGGGGGAGCTCTGGGGCCAACGTCCTGACTTTC. Amino acid sequence: CASSSSGGSSGANVLTF.

V and J are TRBV6-6 and TRBJ2-7; TRBD1 agrees at 9 bases. This CDR3 has 13 amino acids. In germline, CDR1 is MNHNY, CDR2 SVGAGI (reference sequence). V was clipped by 6 bases and J by 7 bases; unmatched bases: 7. CDR3 coding DNA: TGTGCCAGCAGGGATGGGACAGGGCAAGAGCAGTACTTC. Translated: CASRDGTGQEQYF.

This clone was seen only once. The chain combines TRBV27 with TRBJ1-2; 8 positions match TRBD1. CDR1 and CDR2 from the germline V gene are MNHEY and SMNVEV (reference sequence). Losses at the gene ends were 5 bases for V and 8 bases for J; bases not matched to a gene: 7. This CDR3 region has 13 residues. The CDR3 here is CASSPSRDRGYTF. As DNA, the CDR3 is TGTGCCAGCAGTCCGTCCCGGGACAGGGGCTACACCTTC.

The chain uses TRBV7-9 and TRBJ2-1, with TRBD2 identical over 9 bases. The CDR3 spans 14 residues. V trimming: 6 bases; J trimming: 5 bases; junction bases outside the gene matches: 5. Germline CDR1 SEHNR, CDR2 FQNEAQ (reference sequence). The CDR3 DNA sequence: TGTGCCAGCAGACGGGGCGGGGGGGACAATGAGCAGTTCTTC. Its translation is CASRRGGGDNEQFF.

The chain has TRBV9 and TRBJ2-2; the match to TRBD2 covers 11 bases. Trimming at V came to 3 bases and at J to 4 bases, leaving 8 bases not matched to a gene. Looked up from germline, CDR1 is SGDLS and CDR2 is YYNGEE. This CDR3 region has 17 residues. The CDR3 spells CASSDTGTSGVTGELFF. CDR3 sequence (DNA): TGTGCCAGCAGCGACACTGGGACTAGCGGAGTCACCGGGGAGCTGTTTTTT.

The rearrangement links TRBV11-2 to TRBJ1-1, with 8 bases that match TRBD1. The junction had 5 bases not matched to a gene; V was cut back by 5 bases and J by 0 bases. CDR1 is SGHAT and CDR2 is FQNNGV in the germline V gene. The CDR3 runs 15 residues. CDR3 loop: CASSDRTGMNTEAFF. The CDR3 region has the DNA TGTGCCAGCAGCGATCGGACAGGGATGAACACTGAAGCTTTCTTT.